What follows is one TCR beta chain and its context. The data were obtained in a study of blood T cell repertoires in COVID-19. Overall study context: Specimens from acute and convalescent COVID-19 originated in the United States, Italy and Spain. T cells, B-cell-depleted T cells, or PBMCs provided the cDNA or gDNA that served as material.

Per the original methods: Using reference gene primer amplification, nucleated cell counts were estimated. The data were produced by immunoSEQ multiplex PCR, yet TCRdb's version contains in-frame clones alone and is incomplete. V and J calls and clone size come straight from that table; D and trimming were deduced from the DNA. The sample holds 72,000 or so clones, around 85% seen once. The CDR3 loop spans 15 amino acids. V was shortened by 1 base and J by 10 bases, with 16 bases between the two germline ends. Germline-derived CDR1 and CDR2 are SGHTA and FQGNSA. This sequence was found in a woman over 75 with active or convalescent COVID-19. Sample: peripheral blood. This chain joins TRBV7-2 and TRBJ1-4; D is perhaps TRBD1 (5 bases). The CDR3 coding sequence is TGTGCCAGCAGCTTAGACCCCGGTCCCGGGGGAAAACTGTTTTTT. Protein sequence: CASSLDPGPGGKLFF.